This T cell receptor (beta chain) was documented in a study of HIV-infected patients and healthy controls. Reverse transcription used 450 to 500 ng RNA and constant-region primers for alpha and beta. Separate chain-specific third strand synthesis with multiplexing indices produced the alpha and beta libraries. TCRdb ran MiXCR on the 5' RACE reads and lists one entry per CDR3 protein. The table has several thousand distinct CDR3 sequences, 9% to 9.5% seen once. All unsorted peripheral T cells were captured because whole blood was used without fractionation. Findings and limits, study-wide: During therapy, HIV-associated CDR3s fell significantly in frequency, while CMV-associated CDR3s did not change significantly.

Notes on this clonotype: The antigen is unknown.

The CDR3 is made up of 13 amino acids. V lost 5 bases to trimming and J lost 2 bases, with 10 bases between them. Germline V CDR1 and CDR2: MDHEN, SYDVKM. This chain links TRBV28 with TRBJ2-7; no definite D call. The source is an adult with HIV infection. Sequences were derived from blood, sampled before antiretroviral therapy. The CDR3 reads CASSPDATYEQYF. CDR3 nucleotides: TGTGCCAGCAGTCCCGACGCCACCTACGAGCAGTACTTC.